Here is one T cell receptor (beta chain) with its context. These data originate in a study of blood T cell repertoires in COVID-19. Study in general: Sources were T cells, B-cell-depleted T cells, or PBMCs; the material itself was cDNA or gDNA.

The CDR3 is made up of 16 amino acids. V was cut by 0 bases and J by 2 bases, with 11 bases left in between. The V gene's germline CDR1 is SGHTS and CDR2 YDEGEE. Cohort assignment relied on participant-reported clinical history. Recovered status applied to Cohort 3 donors who had two consecutive negative PCRs. It also applied to those with clearance or with symptom resolution. As processed by the authors: Estimation of nucleated cell counts was performed using reference gene primer amplification. Data came from immunoSEQ multiplex PCR; TCRdb stores just in-frame clones and leaves some out. That table supplies the V and J calls and clone size; D and trimming were determined from the DNA. The table shows roughly 160,000 clones, with 65% to 85% occurring only once.

This receptor was identified in a woman in her fifties or sixties who had recovered from COVID-19. The chain is built from TRBV5-8 and TRBJ2-2; D remains ambiguous. The sequenced sample was PBMCs or T cells enriched from blood (not recorded which). CDR3 DNA: TGTGCCAGCAGCTTGGGTTACCCTAGTAACACCGGGGAGCTGTTTTTT. It translates to CASSLGYPSNTGELFF.